Presented here are 8 T cell receptor beta chains from one specimen sequenced in a study of T cells after yellow fever vaccination. In TCRdb, the 5' RACE reads were re-called with MiXCR into one record per CDR3 protein. The sample lists a few hundred thousand distinct CDR3 sequences; about 19% were seen once. The sequencing used PBMCs, collected 15 days after the yellow fever booster vaccination. Receptor source: a man aged 25 to 45 who received the YFV17D yellow fever vaccine.

The chain couples TRBV5-6 to TRBJ2-3; the match to TRBD2 covers 12 bases. V lost 4 bases to trimming and J lost 5 bases; unmatched junction nucleotides: 8. Germline V gene sequence: CDR1 SGHDT, CDR2 YYEEEE. This CDR3 is 16 amino acids long. CDR3 sequence: CASSRRLAGVQDTQYF. CDR3 coding DNA: TGTGCCAGCAGCCGAAGACTAGCGGGGGTACAAGATACGCAGTATTTT.

This clonotype has only a few counts. The rearrangement uses TRBV6-1 and TRBJ1-4; D gene ambiguous. Trimming stripped 11 bases from V and 8 bases from J, with 27 bases between. The length of the CDR3 is 16 residues. Germline CDR1 and CDR2: MNHNS and SASEGT. The CDR3 is CACRLRESGLGEKLFF. Here the CDR3 DNA reads TGTGCCTGCCGGTTAAGGGAGAGTGGGTTGGGAGAAAAACTGTTTTTT.

This rearrangement joins TRBV4-1 to TRBJ2-7; TRBD2 is a possible D gene (5 bases). CDR1 is MGHRA and CDR2 is YSYEKL in the germline V gene. The CDR3 contains 15 residues. The V and J ends lost 0 bases and 6 bases respectively, with 15 bases between them. The CDR3 loop reads CASSQDEAARGEQYF. Here the CDR3 DNA reads TGCGCCAGCAGCCAAGATGAAGCGGCACGTGGCGAGCAGTACTTC.

The table lists this clonotype with a few counts. CDR3 bases: TGTGCCAGCAGTTACGAAGAGGGGACTACTGAGTTCTTC. This gives the protein CASSYEEGTTEFF. The rearrangement links TRBV6-2 or TRBV6-3 to TRBJ2-1, with 7 positions matching TRBD2. This CDR3 is built from 13 residues. V lost 2 bases and J lost 14; bases outside the gene matches: 9. Germline V CDR1 and CDR2: MNHEY, SVGEGT.

This clonotype was found a few times. The V call is TRBV6-1, the J call TRBJ1-2; D might be TRBD1 (6 bases). Germline V gene data show CDR1 as MNHNS and CDR2 as SASEGT. The CDR3 contains 15 residues. Between the trimmed V and J ends, which lost 6 bases and 5 bases, there was a span of 19 bases. The CDR3 region is CASSPGGQYLYGYTF. CDR3 DNA sequence: TGTGCCAGCAGCCCCGGAGGACAGTACCTATATGGCTACACCTTC.

The rearrangement links TRBV7-2 to TRBJ1-6, with a possible D match to TRBD1 (5 bases). The V gene lost 1 base and the J gene lost 9 bases, with 13 bases spanning the gap. Germline values: CDR1 SGHTA, CDR2 FQGNSA. The CDR3 is made up of 15 amino acids. DNA for the CDR3: TGTGCCAGCAGCTTAGTGTCCGGGGGGTCTTCACCCCTCCACTTT. Amino acids: CASSLVSGGSSPLHF.

The chain has TRBV18 and TRBJ1-1; 7 bases align to TRBD1. The length of the CDR3 is 16 residues. Germline V gene sequence: CDR1 KGHSH, CDR2 LQKENI. Trimming removed 2 bases from V and 0 bases from J; junction bases left unmatched: 6. The CDR3: CASSPSIGGLNTEAFF. CDR3 in DNA: TGTGCCAGCTCACCAAGTATAGGGGGCCTGAACACTGAAGCTTTCTTT.

This clonotype has only a few counts. The DNA of the CDR3 is TGTGCCAGCAGCCAGAATAGCATGCCCTACAATGAGCAGTTCTTC. This encodes CASSQNSMPYNEQFF. V usage is TRBV7-9 and J usage is TRBJ2-1; D gene ambiguous. The CDR3 covers 15 residues. The V and J ends lost 5 bases and 2 bases respectively, with 13 bases between them. Per the germline V gene, CDR1 is SEHNR and CDR2 is FQNEAQ (reference sequence).